Given below is one T cell receptor beta chain in context. Its antigen is still unknown. The sample is drawn from a study of shared clonotypes between healthy human individuals. Overall study context: Researchers assigned three CD4 naive, three CD4 memory, two CD8 naive and one CD8 memory plate to each donor.

Replicate PCRs run on sorted subsets employed roughly 190 ng DNA, 30,000 to 35,000 T cell genomes. TCRdb's copy holds only in-frame clones and misses some; the assay was immunoSEQ multiplex PCR. The table includes about 600,000 clones, about 97% detected once. Study outcomes and limitations: The represented genetic and exposure-history diversity was limited by the small number of donors.

From CD4+ cells came CD45RA+ naive and CD45RA-negative memory subsets. The CDR3 spans 14 residues. Germline V gives CDR1 SGHRS, CDR2 YFSETQ. With V trimmed by 4 bases and J by 2 bases, 6 bases remained unmatched. Source material: naive CD4+ T cells sorted from blood. Subset meaning: CD45RA+ positively selected. The chain combines TRBV5-1 with TRBJ2-7; TRBD2 aligns across 7 bases. The receptor comes from a woman in her twenties or thirties in good health. CDR3 bases: TGCGCCAGCAGCAAGACTAGCAATACCTACGAGCAGTACTTC. This sequence encodes CASSKTSNTYEQYF.